What follows is one TCR beta chain and its context. Its specific antigen is unknown. One base away there is no much larger clone; base qualities are not given. Enrolling through a virtual design, the prospective study's participants ranged in age from roughly 18 to 90 years and lived across 20 to 30 United States geographic areas. In the prospective study, participants were assigned to cohorts based on the clinical history participants reported in a screening survey and a study questionnaire. For ImmuneRACE Cohort 3, a participant was defined as recovered based on two consecutive negative NP/OP PCR tests, clearance by a healthcare professional, or resolution of symptoms. Each participant in the prospective study had whole blood, serum and a nasopharyngeal or oropharyngeal swab collected by mobile phlebotomists. Participants in the prospective study had the option to provide additional blood draws and questionnaires over a roughly 2-month period. Prospective study blood samples were shipped either frozen or at room temperature before DNA extraction.

TCRbeta CDR3 regions were amplified from genomic DNA by means of the immunoSEQ Assay, a bias-controlled multiplex PCR. Concerning the study's data processing: Nucleated cell counts per sample were estimated from amplification of reference gene primers within the assay. Sequence reads were collapsed and filtered to measure the absolute abundance of every unique TCRbeta CDR3 rearrangement. For each sample, productive Simpson clonality was calculated as the square root of Simpson's diversity index over productive rearrangements. Sourced from immuneACCESS, this table was stored by TCRdb with only in-frame sequences that have V and J called. A share of the clones is absent; for the studies checked, an unresolved V gene accounts for under half, and the remainder has no known explanation. V and J calls and clone size are as listed in that table; D and trimming were resolved from the DNA. The sample contains a few hundred thousand clones, 80% to 90% of them found a single time. The ten largest clones take up 1.5% to 2% of the sample.

These data belong to a study of blood T cell repertoires in COVID-19 (dated by TCRdb to 2020 to 2021). With respect to the entire study: Samples from collaborators originated in the United States, Italy and Spain and spanned both the acute and convalescent phases of COVID-19. The material from the prospective study consisted of cDNA or gDNA derived from T cells, B-cell-depleted T cells, or PBMCs. The dataset comprised deeply sampled blood TCRbeta repertoires from subjects exposed to, actively infected with, or recovered from COVID-19. The repertoires were released in a freely available public database meant as a resource for research on the immune response to SARS-CoV-2. The samples were drawn from the first 160 participants of the ongoing ImmuneRACE study and from about 1,200 subjects provided by 6 global collaborators. A de-identified subject ID, COVID-19 status, age in years and sex were almost always included in the sample metadata. Where available, HLA class I and class II types were taken from metadata supplied by the sample provider and were not determined by assay-based typing.

The investigation overall reported the following: The amount of clinical and demographic metadata varied by source and participant and was provided uncurated.

CDR3 length: 16 amino acids, cysteine to phenylalanine. The DNA shown is the 48-base CDR3, in frame from base 1. CDR1 and CDR2 are drawn from the germline V gene: KGHSH, LQKENI. V loses 0 bases at its end and J loses 9 bases; junction bases beyond the gene matches: 4. The receptor's source is a woman aged 45-65 years who had recovered from COVID-19. What was sequenced was PBMCs or T cells enriched from blood (not recorded which). The chain was built from TRBV18 and TRBJ2-1, and TRBD2 aligns with 14 junction nucleotides. The CDR3 region: CASSPPGLAGVGEQFF. The DNA sequence is as follows: TGTGCCAGCTCACCACCGGGACTAGCGGGAGTCGGTGAGCAGTTCTTC.